This T cell receptor beta chain was captured by sequencing in a study of shared clonotypes between healthy human individuals. This clone was observed a handful of times. Libraries were prepared by immunoSEQ multiplex PCR; TCRdb keeps only in-frame clonotypes and omits some of them. Altogether about half a million clones are present, around 73% being singletons, with the ten largest covering around 12%. Sequenced sample: PBMCs. This TCR came from a woman between 40 and 55 years old in good health. Some clones in this sample may be carry-over from other donors' samples.

The CDR3 loop is CASSRDGTGAYEQYF. CDR3 DNA sequence: TGCGCCAGCAGCCGGGACGGGACAGGGGCCTACGAGCAGTACTTC. The chain joins TRBV4-3 to TRBJ2-5; 10 bases match TRBD1. The closer fit of TRBJ2-7 to the DNA end suggests the J call may be wrong. There are 15 residues in the CDR3. Germline V lookup: CDR1 LGHNA, CDR2 YSLEER.